This T cell receptor beta chain emerged from a study of tumor-infiltrating lymphocytes in primary liver carcinoma. The investigators made TCR beta cDNA from 400 to 500 ng total RNA, using a constant-region primer. Generation of the TCR beta libraries relied on three nested multiplex PCR rounds using slightly modified ARM-PCR. Both of the initial two PCR rounds ran for approximately 11 cycles and employed TRBV1-TRBV30 forward primers alongside a C-beta reverse primer. TCRdb used MiXCR to reprocess the multiplex PCR reads, holding one entry per CDR3 protein. Among some 32,000 distinct CDR3 sequences listed, 60% to 85% were seen once. Co-extracted RNA and DNA came from roughly 21-30 mg of unsorted bulk tissue. Through surgical resection, the patients' primary liver carcinoma was treated. No treatment had been given to the patients, who were chronically infected with HBV. Each of the tumor samples contained in excess of 85% viable tumor cells.

This CDR3 spans 16 amino acids. Germline CDR1 SGHAT, CDR2 FQNNGV. This rearrangement joins TRBV11-2 to TRBJ1-4; D ambiguous. This receptor was identified in a man aged 40-49 years with primary liver carcinoma and hepatitis B virus infection. Sample: liver tumor tissue from sampling region 5. Subset in this sample: tumor region T5, tumor centre. The CDR3 DNA is TGTATCGGCAGCAAGACTCCAAGAGGAACAAATGAAAAACTGTTTTTT. Translated: CIGSKTPRGTNEKLFF. The entire variable domain, with the rest obtained from reference TRBV11-2 and TRBJ1-4, is as follows: EAGVAQSPRYKIIEKRQSVAFWCNPISGHATLYWYQQILGQGPKLLIQFQNNGVVDDSQLPKDRFSAERLKGVDSTLKIQPAKLEDSAVYLCIGSKTPRGTNEKLFFGSGTQLSVL.